Below, 31 T cell receptor beta chains from the same sample are listed, as sequenced in a study of shared T cell receptors in the human thymus. Data came from immunoSEQ multiplex PCR; TCRdb stores just in-frame clones and leaves some out. The sample shows roughly 700,000 clones, approximately 90% of them seen only once. The same data also went into a second study, on human thymus T cells.

The specimen sequenced was thymocytes. The receptors stem from a boy younger than two with a congenital heart defect.

The chain uses TRBV7-9 and TRBJ2-7, with TRBD1 matching over 11 bases. The CDR3 totals 15 residues. J was trimmed by 4 bases and V by 2 bases; bases with no gene match: 4. CDR1 and CDR2 from the germline V gene are SEHNR and FQNEAQ (reference sequence). The CDR3, as DNA: TGTGCCAGCAGCTTACCGGACAGGGGGCTGTACGAGCAGTACTTC. This sequence encodes CASSLPDRGLYEQYF.

V gene TRBV27 combines with J gene TRBJ2-3, with D possibly matching TRBD2 (6 bases). The CDR3 runs to 16 residues. CDR1 and CDR2 (germline): MNHEY, SMNVEV (reference sequence). Trimming pared 6 bases from V and 2 bases from J, leaving 18 bases between. The CDR3 coding sequence is TGTGCCAGCAGCTCGGTGTCGGGAGCTCCCACAGATACGCAGTATTTT. Translation gives CASSSVSGAPTDTQYF.

In this sample, this clone turned up a few times. The chain couples TRBV4-3 to TRBJ2-1, with 8 nucleotides matching TRBD1. Germline CDR1 reads LGHNA; CDR2 reads YSLEER. The V and J ends lost 0 bases and 2 bases, in that order; junction bases with no gene match: 6. CDR3 size: 17 residues. The CDR3 is CASSQDRDRSPYNEQFF. The CDR3 nucleotides are TGCGCCAGCAGCCAAGATCGGGACAGGTCCCCCTACAATGAGCAGTTCTTC.

The V and J genes are TRBV9 and TRBJ1-4; D may be TRBD1 (6 bases). CDR1 is SGDLS, CDR2 YYNGEE, per germline. The V gene lost 2 bases and the J gene lost 5 bases, with 13 bases spanning the gap. The CDR3 runs to 15 residues. The CDR3 nucleotides are TGTGCCAGCAGCGTCAAGGACAGCAGGAATGAAAAACTGTTTTTT. Translation: CASSVKDSRNEKLFF.

The chain uses TRBV4-3 and TRBJ1-5; unclear D gene. CDR3 length: 13 residues. Trimming pared 0 bases from V and 11 bases from J, leaving 11 bases between. Germline CDR1 reads LGHNA; CDR2 reads YSLEER. The CDR3 reads CASSQEDGVSQHF. The CDR3 coding sequence is TGCGCCAGCAGCCAAGAGGACGGGGTGTCCCAGCATTTT.

V is TRBV28 and J is TRBJ2-1; D is undetermined. This CDR3 is 13 amino acids long. Trimming took 10 bases from V and 4 from J, leaving 14 bases between them. Looked up from germline, CDR1 is MDHEN and CDR2 is SYDVKM. CDR3 coding DNA: TGTGCCACCGACCCTGGGCCATACAATGAGCAGTTCTTC. Translated, it gives CATDPGPYNEQFF.

The genes are TRBV7-6 and TRBJ2-3, with D maybe TRBD2 (6 bases). The CDR3 runs to 17 residues. From germline, CDR1 is SGHVS and CDR2 FNYEAQ. V lost 4 bases to trimming and J lost 0 bases, with 17 bases between them. The CDR3 spells CASSSSGVYRSTDTQYF. As DNA, the CDR3 is TGTGCCAGCAGCTCCTCGGGGGTCTATCGGAGCACAGATACGCAGTATTTT.

The chain links TRBV15 to TRBJ1-3; D gene uncertain. The CDR3 spans 16 residues. Germline CDR1 reads LNHNV; CDR2 reads YYDKDF (reference sequence). V was trimmed by 0 bases and J by 0 bases, leaving 9 bases between them. The CDR3 here is CATSRERHDSGNTIYF. The DNA for the CDR3 is TGTGCCACCAGCAGAGAAAGACACGACTCTGGAAACACCATATATTTT.

In nucleotides, the CDR3 is TGTGCCAGCAGCTTGGCCGGGACAAAACCCTATGGCTACACCTTC. Its protein is CASSLAGTKPYGYTF. This chain uses TRBV5-6 with TRBJ1-2; a possible D gene is TRBD1 (6 bases). The CDR3 contains 15 residues. Trimming left V 0 bases short and J 4 bases short, with 13 bases between. CDR1 and CDR2 (germline): SGHDT, YYEEEE.

This sequence joins TRBV4-1 and TRBJ2-1; D remains unclear. The V end lost 2 bases, the J end lost 6 bases, and 8 bases lay between the germline ends. CDR3 length: 13 residues. Per germline, CDR1 MGHRA and CDR2 YSYEKL. The CDR3 DNA sequence: TGCGCCAGCAGCCAATTGGCAGGCAATGAGCAGTTCTTC. Translating gives CASSQLAGNEQFF.

V gene TRBV6-1 combines with J gene TRBJ1-5; 7 positions match TRBD1. This CDR3 region has 15 residues. CDR1 MNHNS and CDR2 SASEGT come from the germline V gene. V dropped 8 bases and J dropped 0; count of bases not matched to a gene: 7. The CDR3 loop is CASLTGVDSNQPQHF. In DNA, the CDR3 is TGTGCCAGCCTCACAGGGGTAGATAGCAATCAGCCCCAGCATTTT.

J is TRBJ2-3 and V is TRBV11-2, with TRBD2 matching over 9 bases. V gave up 5 bases and J gave up 2 bases; unmatched junction bases: 8. Per the germline V gene, CDR1 is SGHAT and CDR2 is FQNNGV. The CDR3 covers 16 residues. CDR3 amino acids: CASSARLADPTDTQYF. Written as DNA, the CDR3 is TGTGCCAGCAGCGCGAGACTAGCGGATCCCACAGATACGCAGTATTTT.

The chain carries TRBV2 and TRBJ2-1; TRBD1 matches at 7 bases. The CDR3 consists of 14 residues. V shed 6 bases, J shed 1 base, and the junction held 3 bases outside the gene matches. The germline CDR1 and CDR2 sequences are SNHLY and FYNNEI. The chain's CDR3 is CASRPGQSYNEQFF. The CDR3 DNA sequence: TGTGCCAGCAGACCGGGACAGTCCTACAATGAGCAGTTCTTC.

The V gene is TRBV19, the J gene TRBJ2-7, with D perhaps matching TRBD1 (6 bases). Germline CDR1 is LNHDA and CDR2 is SQIVND (reference sequence). Deletions cut 5 bases from V and 2 bases from J, with 13 bases between. CDR3 size: 14 residues. CDR3 coding DNA: TGTGCCAGTAGTGCACAGGGTTCCCCCTACGAGCAGTACTTC. This sequence encodes CASSAQGSPYEQYF.

This chain connects TRBV4-1 to TRBJ2-5; D is possibly TRBD1 (6 bases). V was pared by 4 bases and J by 1 base, with 16 bases between. Germline V CDR1 and CDR2: MGHRA, YSYEKL. This CDR3 has 16 residues. This CDR3 is CASSPNRGRGQETQYF. In nucleotides, the CDR3 is TGCGCCAGCAGCCCCAATAGGGGCAGGGGCCAAGAGACCCAGTACTTC.

This sequence joins TRBV11-3 and TRBJ2-7; 11 bases align to TRBD2. The CDR3 totals 15 residues. The V gene's germline CDR1 is SGHNT and CDR2 YENEEA. Trimming cost V 8 bases and J 5 bases; bases outside gene matches: 11. CDR3 in DNA: TGTGCCAGCGGCCGGCTAGCGGGAGGTAGGGACGAGCAGTACTTC. Its translation is CASGRLAGGRDEQYF.

The V call is TRBV30, the J call TRBJ2-5, with 8 bases identical to TRBD2. Germline CDR1 and CDR2: GTSNPN and SVGIG (reference sequence). After removal of 2 bases from V and 2 bases from J, the junction contained 19 bases not matched to a gene. The CDR3 loop spans 19 amino acids. CDR3 sequence (DNA): TGTGCCTGGAGTTACGATTCTAGCGGGCGGCTGGGAATTCAAGAGACCCAGTACTTC. As protein: CAWSYDSSGRLGIQETQYF.

This chain links TRBV4-3 with TRBJ1-4; D remains ambiguous. The germline CDR1 and CDR2 sequences are LGHNA and YSLEER. V lost 0 bases, J lost 4 bases, and 15 bases lay in between. The CDR3 contains 17 residues. The CDR3 protein is CASSQEAGGPHNEKLFF. The CDR3 nucleotides are TGCGCCAGCAGCCAAGAAGCCGGCGGGCCCCATAATGAAAAACTGTTTTTT.

The chain uses TRBV25-1 and TRBJ1-4; no clear D gene. CDR1 is MGHDK and CDR2 is SYGVNS in the germline V gene. The V end was cut by 2 bases, the J end by 5 bases, with 15 bases between. The CDR3 is 16 residues long. The CDR3 DNA follows: TGTGCCAGCAGTGAACGCTCGGGGTACAAGAATGAAAAACTGTTTTTT. Protein product: CASSERSGYKNEKLFF.

This clone was counted a few times. The chain joins TRBV10-3 to TRBJ2-7, with 9 bases aligning to TRBD2. J was trimmed by 3 bases and V by 3 bases; bases with no gene match: 12. The germline CDR1 and CDR2 sequences are ENHRY and SYGVKD. The CDR3 has 17 amino acids. The CDR3 protein is CAISDWGLAVKSYEQYF. The CDR3 DNA sequence: TGTGCCATCAGTGATTGGGGACTAGCTGTGAAAAGCTACGAGCAGTACTTC.

The gene calls are TRBV28 and TRBJ2-1; D possibly corresponds to TRBD2 (6 bases). There are 13 residues in the CDR3. Germline loops: CDR1 MDHEN, CDR2 SYDVKM. V lost 5 bases, J lost 14 bases, and 19 bases lay in between. CDR3 sequence (DNA): TGTGCCAGCAGTCTCAGGGAGGCCAAGCAAGAGTTCTTC. This translates into CASSLREAKQEFF.

The chain couples TRBV25-1 to TRBJ2-4, with unresolved D. Germline V gene data show CDR1 as MGHDK and CDR2 as SYGVNS. The V end lost 8 bases, the J end lost 0 bases, and 5 bases lay between the germline ends. There are 12 residues in the CDR3. CDR3 DNA sequence: TGTGCCAGCGGAGTAGCCAAAAACATTCAGTACTTC. It is translated as CASGVAKNIQYF.

The chain employs TRBV2 and TRBJ1-2; weak D call: TRBD1 (5 bases). This CDR3 spans 13 amino acids. The V gene's germline CDR1 is SNHLY and CDR2 FYNNEI. Between the trimmed V and J ends, which lost 4 bases and 6 bases, there was a span of 12 bases. The DNA of the CDR3 is TGTGCCAGCAGTGCGGCAGTCAGGGATGGCTACACCTTC. Protein: CASSAAVRDGYTF.

The V and J genes are TRBV9 and TRBJ1-1; 12 bases match TRBD1. V lost 4 bases and J lost 2; bases outside the gene matches: 12. This CDR3 is built from 18 residues. CDR1 SGDLS and CDR2 YYNGEE come from the germline V gene. In nucleotides, the CDR3 is TGTGCCAGCAGCCCCCATTGGGGACAGGGGGCGGGTAACACTGAAGCTTTCTTT. This encodes CASSPHWGQGAGNTEAFF.

The chain combines TRBV28 with TRBJ1-5; D gene uncertain. V gave up 1 base and J gave up 3 bases, with 10 bases separating them. This CDR3 has 15 amino acids. Germline V gene sequence: CDR1 MDHEN, CDR2 SYDVKM. Written as DNA, the CDR3 is TGTGCCAGCAGTTTATCCACCCAGAACAATCAGCCCCAGCATTTT. Its protein is CASSLSTQNNQPQHF.

V and J are TRBV19 and TRBJ1-1; D is ambiguous. The V end lost 3 bases, the J end lost 6 bases, and 14 bases lay between the germline ends. Germline-derived CDR1 and CDR2 are LNHDA and SQIVND (reference sequence). The CDR3 has 14 residues. The CDR3 coding sequence is TGTGCCAGTAGTATTGGGCCACAGTCCCCTGAAGCTTTCTTT. It specifies CASSIGPQSPEAFF. The full variable domain, rest sourced from reference TRBV19 and TRBJ1-1, is DGGITQSPKYLFRKEGQNVTLSCEQNLNHDAMYWYRQDPGQGLRLIYYSQIVNDFQKGDIAEGYSVSREKKESFPLTVTSAQKNPTAFYLCASSIGPQSPEAFFGQGTRLTVV.

The chain carries TRBV7-2 and TRBJ2-5, with a tentative D call TRBD2 (5 bases). Looked up from germline, CDR1 is SGHTA and CDR2 is FQGNSA. Trimming took 1 base from V and 5 from J, leaving 11 bases between them. The CDR3 is 14 residues long. CDR3 in DNA: TGTGCCAGCAGCTTAGGGGCCGGGGAGGAGACCCAGTACTTC. Translation gives CASSLGAGEETQYF.

V and J are TRBV19 and TRBJ1-5; 8 nucleotides agree with TRBD1. V lost 6 bases, J lost 0 bases, and 1 base stayed unmatched. The CDR3 runs to 14 residues. Per the germline V gene, CDR1 is LNHDA and CDR2 is SQIVND (reference sequence). The CDR3 is CASSTGGSNQPQHF. The DNA for the CDR3 is TGTGCCAGTAGCACAGGGGGTAGCAATCAGCCCCAGCATTTT. Variable domain in full (rest from reference TRBV19 and TRBJ1-5): DGGITQSPKYLFRKEGQNVTLSCEQNLNHDAMYWYRQDPGQGLRLIYYSQIVNDFQKGDIAEGYSVSREKKESFPLTVTSAQKNPTAFYLCASSTGGSNQPQHFGDGTRLSIL.

This sequence joins TRBV5-1 and TRBJ1-1; 7 bases fit TRBD1. Germline V CDR1 and CDR2: SGHRS, YFSETQ. V lost 3 bases, J lost 7 bases, and 3 bases stayed unmatched. The CDR3 runs to 12 residues. The DNA for the CDR3 is TGCGCCAGCAGCTGGGACAGAGATGAAGCTTTCTTT. The encoded protein is CASSWDRDEAFF.

This chain links TRBV6-5 with TRBJ2-7; D is possibly TRBD1 (5 bases). The CDR3 sequence is 15 residues long. The V and J ends lost 6 bases and 3 bases respectively, with 18 bases between them. CDR1 and CDR2 (germline): MNHEY, SVGAGI. CDR3 sequence (DNA): TGTGCCAGCAGCCCTTCGCGGACACTCTACTACGAGCAGTACTTC. Translation: CASSPSRTLYYEQYF.

The chain is built from TRBV11-2 and TRBJ2-4; 7 bases line up with TRBD2. Germline CDR1 reads SGHAT; CDR2 reads FQNNGV. V trimming: 4 bases; J trimming: 3 bases; junction bases outside the gene matches: 9. The CDR3 runs to 16 residues. The CDR3 nucleotides read TGTGCCAGCAGCTCCCCTGGGGGGGGGAGCAAAAACATTCAGTACTTC. This sequence encodes CASSSPGGGSKNIQYF.